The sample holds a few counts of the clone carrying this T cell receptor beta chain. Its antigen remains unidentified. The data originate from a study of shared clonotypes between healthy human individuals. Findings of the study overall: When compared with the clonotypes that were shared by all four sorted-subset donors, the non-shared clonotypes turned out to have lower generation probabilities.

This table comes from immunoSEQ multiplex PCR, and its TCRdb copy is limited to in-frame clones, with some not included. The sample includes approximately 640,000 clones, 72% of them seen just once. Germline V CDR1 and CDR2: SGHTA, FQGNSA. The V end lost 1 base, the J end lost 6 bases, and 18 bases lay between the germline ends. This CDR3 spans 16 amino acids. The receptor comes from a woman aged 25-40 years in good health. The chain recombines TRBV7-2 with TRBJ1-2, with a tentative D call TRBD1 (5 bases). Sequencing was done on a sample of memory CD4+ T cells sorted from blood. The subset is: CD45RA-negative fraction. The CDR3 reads CASSLEGNRITHGYTF. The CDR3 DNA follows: TGTGCCAGCAGCTTAGAGGGGAACAGAATCACCCATGGCTACACCTTC.